This TCR beta chain was sequenced in a study of human T cells and chemical hapten exposure (dated by TCRdb to the early 2020s). About the study as a whole: The libraries were sequenced as a pool, and the TCR yield per sample differed mostly because of small variations in library volumes within the pool. This study followed changes in the peripheral blood TCR repertoire in vivo during primary and secondary sensitization of alopecia patients to the hapten diphenylcyclopropenone (DPC). From each blood RNA sample, both TCR alpha and TCR beta chains were sequenced.

This clonotype was seen a few times. Its antigen is still unknown. Within one base of it there is no much larger clone, and no base qualities were kept. The intended sense of this specimen's time point label: healthy volunteer bleed at 2 weeks. Total RNA was isolated from unfractionated whole blood collected in Tempus Blood RNA tubes. Roughly 5 healthy volunteers were used as TCR sequencing controls and were bled at day 0, 2 weeks and 6 weeks. Overall study outcomes, separate from this receptor: After repeated subsampling, the strength of the expansion versus patch-test correlation and the threshold at which it became significant changed. No change with DPC sensitization was found in the number of TCRs above 1 in 1000 frequency, and no evidence of global repertoire structure alterations was found.

The library was produced with RACE. Sequencing used a NextSeq 500. Library preparation attached unique molecular identifiers to individual cDNA molecules for quantitative, reproducible TCR counting. The published analysis was carried out like this. The median number of TCRs per sample was roughly 100,000, ranging from roughly 23,224 to 690,600. The Decombinator software suite was used to annotate V, J and CDR3 in the TCR reads. For PS versus PT1 abundance plots, all samples were subsampled to the same number of TCRs (28,000). TCRs were defined as expanded if absent before sensitization and observed at least eight times at the 2-week time point. The public reads were reanalyzed by TCRdb: fastp trimming at Q25, MiXCR alignment, in-frame beta chains only. Rows matching on CDR3 protein sequence are summarized as one entry with the most common DNA and genes. For this entry, the V and J calls and clone size follow TCRdb and not the study's own pipeline. In this sample the table shows roughly 130,000 distinct CDR3 sequences, about 8.2% of which occur a single time. The ten largest clones take up about 1.8% of the sample.

V sheds 4 bases and J sheds 3 bases, leaving 16 bases between their ends. As encoded in the germline V gene (reference sequence), CDR1 is DFQATT while CDR2 is SNEGSKA. The CDR3 starts with the cysteine, ends with the phenylalanine, and has 15 residues. Only the CDR3 DNA is retained, 45 bases long and in frame from the first base. The TCR sequence derives from a male donor in good health. Some clones in this sample may be carry-over from other donors' samples. Sequencing used whole blood. The chain couples TRBV20-1 to TRBJ1-5; a weak D assignment points to TRBD1 (5 bases agree). In nucleotide form, the sequence is TGCAGTGCTATCTCACCCAGAGGGGCCAATCAGCCCCAGCATTTT. Its product reads: CSAISPRGANQPQHF.